This TCR beta chain was sequenced for a study of regulatory T cells in long-lasting Graves disease (dated by TCRdb to the early 2020s). With regard to the full study: Antithyroid drugs had been taken for less than 3 months by newly diagnosed Graves' disease patients. TCR sequencing covered some 13 persistent and approximately 20 newly diagnosed Graves' disease patients, some 35 samples in total. The study took place in China and was registered as a clinical trial. Peripheral blood TCR sequencing and RNA sequencing compared persistent Graves' disease patients with newly diagnosed Graves' disease patients.

Comments on this clonotype: Its recognized antigen is unknown. This could be a read error, since a much larger clone is one nucleotide away.

The germline V gene yields MNHEY for CDR1 and SVGEGT for CDR2. Inclusive of the bounding cysteine and phenylalanine, the CDR3 is 16 residues long. Of the read, only the CDR3 DNA is kept; its 48 bases are in frame from base 1. The library came from multiplex PCR. Sequencing used an Illumina HiSeq 4000. To build TCR beta libraries, CDR3 regions were amplified by Arm-PCR using iRepertoire HTBI primers. PCR products were gel purified before sequencing. Under the source paper's analysis protocol: Gene usage analysis of CDR3 amino acid clonotypes used the approximately 62 TRBV and 14 TRBJ segments found across samples. Filtered high-quality paired reads were merged into contigs using COPE and FqMerger. BLAST was used to align contigs to IMGT TRBV, TRBD and TRBJ reference genes, with CDR3 defined following IMGT. Any clonotype with a frequency above 0.1% was classified as a highly expanded clone. Shannon entropy was used to measure repertoire diversity, and the Gini coefficient was used to measure V-J evenness. Clonotypes shared by more than one individual were considered public. TCRdb trimmed public reads at Q25 via fastp, called clones via MiXCR and kept in-frame beta chains. Merged by CDR3 protein, the rows form single entries marked with the most common genes and DNA. The V and J calls shown here were made by TCRdb, not taken from the authors' results. The sample has about 350,000 distinct CDR3 sequences on record, over 15% of them singletons. 25% to 30% of the sample goes to the ten largest clones.

Paper-wide results and their limitations: Peripheral blood alone was examined, since thyroid tissue, which constituted the primary lesion, could not be accessed. TRBV28, TRBJ1-2 and TRBJ2-5 were preferentially used in persistent disease, while TRBV20-1 and TRBJ2-1 were favored in newly diagnosed disease. Persistent Graves' disease patients showed lower TCR Shannon entropy and fewer highly expanded clones than newly diagnosed patients, suggesting clonal expansion. Sequencing and analysis were limited to the TCR beta chain. As a limitation, the authors acknowledged that the small sample size may reduce accuracy. Patients with persistent disease shared more public clonotypes (fewer than 3,000) than newly diagnosed patients did (around 930).

This specimen's time point label, per the study, means: newly diagnosed GD, antithyroid drugs for less than 3 months. For both TCR sequencing and RNA sequencing, RNA was extracted from PBMCs in TRIzol. Graves' disease was diagnosed according to American Thyroid Association guidelines. Patients for the study were recruited at an endocrinology department in Xi'an, China. Each patient gave around 9 milliliters of peripheral blood, collected in an EDTA anticoagulant tube. Ficoll Paque Plus density gradient separation was used to isolate PBMCs, and no further T cell sorting was performed. RNA quality was checked with an Agilent 2100 Bioanalyzer and agarose gel, and concentration with a NanoDrop 2000. These data also featured in a second study, about T cells in Graves' hyperthyroidism and ophthalmopathy. The other study reports the following: Graves' hyperthyroidism was defined as stable when no progression to ophthalmopathy occurred over 18 months of follow-up. The hyperthyroidism patients were between 18 and 65 years old and newly diagnosed, with a disease duration of less than 2 months. Exclusion was applied to patients with uncontrolled infections, other autoimmune diseases, pregnancy or lactation. Diagnoses were established on the basis of clinical symptoms, serum thyroxine and TRAb, thyroid ultrasound, and orbital computed tomography. The first round of RT-PCR for the TCR CDR3 was performed with the HTBI primer set and the Qiagen OneStep RT-PCR kit. Most expanded thyroid clonotypes (frequency above 0.001) were also detected in blood, a finding suggesting that blood repertoires may reflect thyroid immune responses. In cross-validation, a model built on a 13 V-J signature told ophthalmopathy apart from stable hyperthyroidism with approximately 90% sensitivity and 81% to 82% specificity, and in testing the same model reached 80%/75%. In validation, progression to ophthalmopathy was predicted by the model with nearly 71% sensitivity and 72% to 85% specificity, a median of about 6.4 months before onset. A discovery cohort of roughly 100 patients, 43 with Graves' ophthalmopathy and 55 to 65 with stable Graves' hyperthyroidism, was used to find distinguishing TCR V-J signatures. Whether ophthalmopathy could be predicted prospectively was tested in an independent validation cohort made up of some 20 hyperthyroidism patients plus 17 patients who later progressed to ophthalmopathy. For training and testing, the 100 or so patients in the discovery cohort were randomly divided in a 7:3 ratio. Thyroid tissue and blood T-cell repertoires from several Graves' hyperthyroidism patients were also compared in the study. Following sampling, methimazole starting at 30 mg daily was given to hyperthyroidism patients, and high-dose intravenous methylprednisolone was given to ophthalmopathy patients. Libraries were constructed in a second round of multiplex PCR, after which size selection and purification were performed. Libraries were sequenced paired-end with 100 bp reads on an Illumina HiSeq2000. SOAPnuke was used to process the raw data, throwing out any read that contained adapters or uncalled bases, had a mean Phred below 15, or lacked an exact constant-primer or identifier match. High-quality paired reads were merged using COPE v1.2.5, and each unique nucleotide sequence was defined as a clonotype. Clonotypes were aligned to IMGT TRBV, TRBD and TRBJ reference segments using MiTCR v1.1. The analysis included only V-J combinations with a frequency above 0.0001, which together covered around 99% of the repertoires. A TCS score was defined as the ratio of F50 (clonal expansion) to E x V (chaos), with BLOSUM62-based TCRdist applied between CDR3 peptides within each V-J. Welch's t-statistics and random forest reduced just over 500 V-J features to fewer than 15, which were used in a naive Bayes classifier (R e1071). No statistical method was used to fix the sample size in advance, and group allocation was not hidden from the investigators. According to the paper, TCR Vbeta CDR3 sequencing was carried out on around 140 peripheral blood samples, which came from under 50 ophthalmopathy, about 75 hyperthyroidism and some 17 progressor patients.

The TCR originated in a man in his forties or fifties with Graves disease. Donor details come from another sample of the same person, matched by shared clones. This specimen consisted of peripheral blood mononuclear cells (PBMCs), obtained at new diagnosis, from a patient treated with antithyroid drugs. The receptor chain draws on TRBV6-2 or TRBV6-3 and TRBJ2-7; the junction holds 9 bases that match TRBD2. CDR3 loop: CATSDRSGGGDNEQYF. In nucleotides, the sequence is TGTGCCACCAGTGACCGATCGGGCGGGGGGGACAATGAGCAGTACTTC.